This is a list of T cell receptor beta chains from one sample in a study of blood T cell repertoires in COVID-19. Here immunoSEQ multiplex PCR was the method, and the copy in TCRdb shows in-frame clones only, minus some. This sample carries more than 95,000 clones, roughly nine tenths of them seen once, and the ten largest clones take 7.5% to 9%. Sequencing input: peripheral blood. The receptors here all came from a man between 65 and 85 years old who had recovered from COVID-19. The CDR3 runs from the conserved cysteine through the conserved F or W. Fields, in order: J gene, clone size, D gene, V gene, CDR3 protein, CDR3 DNA. A D gene is named only where the DNA matches it firmly. Clone sizes are given selectively: once, few, many, or a class where the clone is expanded.

j_gene: TRBJ2-7
abundance: .
d_gene: TRBD1
v_gene: TRBV29-1
CDR3aa: CSVVGDRGREQYF
CDR3nt: TGCAGCGTGGTTGGGGACAGGGGGCGCGAGCAGTACTTC

j_gene: TRBJ2-3
abundance: .
d_gene: TRBD2
v_gene: TRBV7-3
CDR3aa: CASSSGLVGDTQYF
CDR3nt: TGTGCCAGCAGCTCCGGACTAGTTGGAGATACACAGTATTTT

j_gene: TRBJ2-2
abundance: .
d_gene: TRBD2
v_gene: TRBV4-1
CDR3aa: CASSRRLAENTGELFF
CDR3nt: TGCGCCAGCAGTCGTAGACTAGCGGAGAACACCGGGGAGCTGTTTTTT

j_gene: TRBJ2-2
abundance: .
d_gene: .
v_gene: TRBV6-4
CDR3aa: CASSGTRGGELFF
CDR3nt: TGTGCCAGCAGTGGTACTAGAGGCGGGGAGCTGTTTTTT

j_gene: TRBJ1-6
abundance: .
d_gene: .
v_gene: TRBV9
CDR3aa: CASSPRGSYNSPLHF
CDR3nt: TGTGCCAGCAGCCCCAGGGGATCCTATAATTCACCCCTCCACTTT

j_gene: TRBJ1-1
abundance: once
d_gene: .
v_gene: TRBV6-5
CDR3aa: CASSRTTLTEAFF
CDR3nt: TGTGCCAGCAGTAGGACAACTCTTACTGAAGCTTTCTTT

j_gene: TRBJ2-3
abundance: .
d_gene: .
v_gene: TRBV12-3/TRBV12-4
CDR3aa: CASRVASTDTQYF
CDR3nt: TGTGCCAGCCGGGTCGCTAGCACAGATACGCAGTATTTT

j_gene: TRBJ1-6
abundance: .
d_gene: .
v_gene: TRBV7-9
CDR3aa: CASSLVSGYNSPLHF
CDR3nt: TGTGCCAGCAGCTTAGTCAGCGGATATAATTCACCCCTCCACTTT

j_gene: TRBJ2-3
abundance: .
d_gene: .
v_gene: TRBV5-8
CDR3aa: CASSLVGQITDTQYF
CDR3nt: TGTGCCAGCAGCTTGGTTGGACAGATCACAGATACGCAGTATTTT

j_gene: TRBJ2-5
abundance: .
d_gene: .
v_gene: TRBV9
CDR3aa: CASSESNSGFQETQYF
CDR3nt: TGTGCCAGCAGCGAGTCCAATAGCGGATTCCAAGAGACCCAGTACTTC

j_gene: TRBJ2-7
abundance: .
d_gene: .
v_gene: TRBV29-1
CDR3aa: CSAGPTPIDEQYF
CDR3nt: TGCAGCGCGGGACCTACCCCAATCGACGAGCAGTACTTC

j_gene: TRBJ1-6
abundance: .
d_gene: .
v_gene: TRBV5-1
CDR3aa: CASSLDGGNSPLHF
CDR3nt: TGCGCCAGCAGCTTGGATGGCGGAAATTCACCCCTCCACTTT

j_gene: TRBJ2-5
abundance: .
d_gene: TRBD2
v_gene: TRBV3-1/TRBV3-2
CDR3aa: CASSLSWLAGGLQETQYF
CDR3nt: TGTGCCAGCAGCCTCAGCTGGCTAGCGGGGGGGCTTCAAGAGACCCAGTACTTC

j_gene: TRBJ2-2
abundance: .
d_gene: TRBD1
v_gene: TRBV10-3
CDR3aa: CAIRGQTVDTGELFF
CDR3nt: TGTGCCATCAGGGGACAGACGGTGGACACCGGGGAGCTGTTTTTT

j_gene: TRBJ1-5
abundance: few
d_gene: .
v_gene: TRBV4-2
CDR3aa: CASSQVGRSNQPQHF
CDR3nt: TGTGCCAGCAGCCAAGTCGGGAGGAGCAATCAGCCCCAGCATTTT

j_gene: TRBJ1-6
abundance: .
d_gene: TRBD1
v_gene: TRBV7-9
CDR3aa: CASSPGTGGTSPLHF
CDR3nt: TGTGCCAGCAGCCCAGGGACAGGGGGTACATCACCCCTCCACTTT

j_gene: TRBJ1-1
abundance: once
d_gene: TRBD1
v_gene: TRBV3-1/TRBV3-2
CDR3aa: CASNPGTGYTEAFF
CDR3nt: TGTGCCAGCAATCCCGGGACAGGGTACACTGAAGCTTTCTTT

j_gene: TRBJ1-2
abundance: .
d_gene: .
v_gene: TRBV19
CDR3aa: CASSIAPDYGYTF
CDR3nt: TGTGCCAGTAGTATAGCCCCGGACTATGGCTACACCTTC

j_gene: TRBJ1-2
abundance: .
d_gene: .
v_gene: TRBV4-3
CDR3aa: CASSQGYRANYGYTF
CDR3nt: TGCGCCAGCAGCCAAGGTTACCGAGCTAACTATGGCTACACCTTC

j_gene: TRBJ1-1
abundance: .
d_gene: .
v_gene: TRBV20-1
CDR3aa: CSGNGNTEAFF
CDR3nt: TGCAGTGGTAACGGGAACACTGAAGCTTTCTTT

j_gene: TRBJ2-1
abundance: .
d_gene: TRBD2
v_gene: TRBV7-2
CDR3aa: CASSPLRTSGTHEQFF
CDR3nt: TGTGCCAGCAGCCCCCTACGGACTAGCGGGACCCATGAGCAGTTCTTC

j_gene: TRBJ2-2
abundance: .
d_gene: TRBD1
v_gene: TRBV5-8
CDR3aa: CASSFTGGSGELFF
CDR3nt: TGTGCCAGCAGCTTTACAGGGGGATCCGGGGAGCTGTTTTTT

j_gene: TRBJ1-2
abundance: .
d_gene: TRBD1
v_gene: TRBV7-3
CDR3aa: CASSTSGGADYGYTF
CDR3nt: TGTGCCAGCAGCACTTCAGGGGGCGCCGACTATGGCTACACCTTC

j_gene: TRBJ2-7
abundance: once
d_gene: .
v_gene: TRBV29-1
CDR3aa: CSVGRDPVSYEQYF
CDR3nt: TGCAGCGTTGGGCGGGATCCCGTCTCCTACGAGCAGTACTTC

j_gene: TRBJ2-1
abundance: .
d_gene: TRBD2
v_gene: TRBV7-8
CDR3aa: CASSPLAGVYNEQFF
CDR3nt: TGTGCCAGCAGCCCGCTAGCGGGGGTTTACAATGAGCAGTTCTTC

j_gene: TRBJ1-5
abundance: once
d_gene: .
v_gene: TRBV4-2
CDR3aa: CASSQNRNSNQPQHF
CDR3nt: TGTGCCAGCAGCCAAAACAGGAATAGCAATCAGCCCCAGCATTTT

j_gene: TRBJ1-6
abundance: .
d_gene: .
v_gene: TRBV28
CDR3aa: CASSLWEGTSDSPLHF
CDR3nt: TGTGCCAGCAGTTTATGGGAGGGGACCAGCGATTCACCCCTCCACTTT

j_gene: TRBJ1-1
abundance: .
d_gene: .
v_gene: TRBV6-2/TRBV6-3
CDR3aa: CASSLSLMNTEAFF
CDR3nt: TGTGCCAGCAGTTTAAGCCTTATGAACACTGAAGCTTTCTTT

j_gene: TRBJ2-7
abundance: .
d_gene: .
v_gene: TRBV15
CDR3aa: CATSRELATSYEQYF
CDR3nt: TGTGCCACCAGCAGAGAGTTAGCGACTTCCTACGAGCAGTACTTC

j_gene: TRBJ2-3
abundance: .
d_gene: TRBD2
v_gene: TRBV24-1
CDR3aa: CATSEPDGRATDTQYF
CDR3nt: TGTGCCACCAGTGAGCCGGATGGGAGGGCCACAGATACGCAGTATTTT

j_gene: TRBJ2-1
abundance: .
d_gene: TRBD2
v_gene: TRBV10-3
CDR3aa: CAISGPGLAGTNEQFF
CDR3nt: TGTGCCATCAGTGGGCCCGGACTAGCGGGCACGAATGAGCAGTTCTTC

j_gene: TRBJ1-3
abundance: .
d_gene: TRBD1
v_gene: TRBV3-1/TRBV3-2
CDR3aa: CASSYWTGTGNTIYF
CDR3nt: TGTGCCAGCAGCTACTGGACAGGCACTGGAAACACCATATATTTT

j_gene: TRBJ2-2
abundance: few
d_gene: TRBD2
v_gene: TRBV4-2
CDR3aa: CASSQEYRLAGTSGELFF
CDR3nt: TGTGCCAGCAGCCAAGAATATAGGCTAGCGGGAACATCCGGGGAGCTGTTTTTT

j_gene: TRBJ2-7
abundance: .
d_gene: .
v_gene: TRBV2
CDR3aa: CASSPSSSYEQYF
CDR3nt: TGTGCCAGCAGTCCATCGAGCTCCTACGAGCAGTACTTC

j_gene: TRBJ1-6
abundance: .
d_gene: .
v_gene: TRBV2
CDR3aa: CASSERTVGSPLHF
CDR3nt: TGTGCCAGCAGTGAAAGGACAGTAGGTTCACCCCTCCACTTT

j_gene: TRBJ1-2
abundance: .
d_gene: .
v_gene: TRBV9
CDR3aa: CASSVAGGGPYYGYTF
CDR3nt: TGTGCCAGCAGCGTAGCCGGGGGGGGGCCCTACTATGGCTACACCTTC

j_gene: TRBJ1-1
abundance: .
d_gene: .
v_gene: TRBV24-1
CDR3aa: CATSDSHPEGGTEAFF
CDR3nt: TGTGCCACCAGTGATTCCCATCCGGAGGGTGGCACTGAAGCTTTCTTT

j_gene: TRBJ2-2
abundance: .
d_gene: .
v_gene: TRBV3-1/TRBV3-2
CDR3aa: CASSQDSGTGELFF
CDR3nt: TGTGCCAGCAGCCAAGACTCGGGAACCGGGGAGCTGTTTTTT

j_gene: TRBJ2-1
abundance: few
d_gene: TRBD2
v_gene: TRBV7-2
CDR3aa: CASKASGSSYNEQFF
CDR3nt: TGTGCCAGCAAGGCTAGCGGGAGCTCCTACAATGAGCAGTTCTTC

j_gene: TRBJ1-3
abundance: .
d_gene: TRBD1
v_gene: TRBV7-7
CDR3aa: CASSSGQGNTIYF
CDR3nt: TGTGCCAGCAGCTCGGGACAGGGGAACACCATATATTTT

j_gene: TRBJ1-1
abundance: .
d_gene: TRBD1
v_gene: TRBV11-3
CDR3aa: CASSLRGRDTEAFF
CDR3nt: TGTGCCAGCAGCCTCAGGGGGCGGGACACTGAAGCTTTCTTT

j_gene: TRBJ2-7
abundance: .
d_gene: TRBD2
v_gene: TRBV27
CDR3aa: CASSPASFRGRRNEQYF
CDR3nt: TGTGCCAGCAGTCCAGCAAGCTTTCGCGGGAGAAGAAACGAGCAGTACTTC

j_gene: TRBJ2-7
abundance: .
d_gene: .
v_gene: TRBV29-1
CDR3aa: CSVGRQPYEQYF
CDR3nt: TGCAGCGTTGGGCGGCAACCCTACGAGCAGTACTTC

j_gene: TRBJ1-3
abundance: .
d_gene: TRBD1
v_gene: TRBV5-1
CDR3aa: CASSLGAGGSGNTIYF
CDR3nt: TGCGCCAGCAGCTTGGGGGCAGGGGGCTCTGGAAACACCATATATTTT

j_gene: TRBJ1-1
abundance: .
d_gene: .
v_gene: TRBV12-3/TRBV12-4
CDR3aa: CASSYSSNTEAFF
CDR3nt: TGTGCCAGCAGCTACAGCTCGAACACTGAAGCTTTCTTT

j_gene: TRBJ2-1
abundance: .
d_gene: TRBD2
v_gene: TRBV29-1
CDR3aa: CSVEGGRGSDEQFF
CDR3nt: TGCAGCGTTGAGGGCGGGAGGGGTTCAGATGAGCAGTTCTTC

j_gene: TRBJ1-2
abundance: .
d_gene: .
v_gene: TRBV5-5
CDR3aa: CASSPPQRGGYTF
CDR3nt: TGTGCCAGCAGCCCACCTCAGCGGGGTGGCTACACCTTC

j_gene: TRBJ2-1
abundance: .
d_gene: TRBD2
v_gene: TRBV24-1
CDR3aa: CATSDLRIAGGNEQFF
CDR3nt: TGTGCCACCAGTGATTTGCGGATAGCGGGGGGGAATGAGCAGTTCTTC

j_gene: TRBJ2-3
abundance: .
d_gene: TRBD2
v_gene: TRBV28
CDR3aa: CASSPGTSGTDTQYF
CDR3nt: TGTGCCAGCAGTCCTGGGACTAGCGGCACAGATACGCAGTATTTT

j_gene: TRBJ2-1
abundance: .
d_gene: .
v_gene: TRBV18
CDR3aa: CASSPPSTNEQFF
CDR3nt: TGTGCCAGCTCACCACCATCAACTAATGAGCAGTTCTTC

j_gene: TRBJ2-1
abundance: .
d_gene: TRBD1
v_gene: TRBV5-1
CDR3aa: CASSGDRGRKNEQFF
CDR3nt: TGCGCCAGCAGCGGGGACAGGGGGCGAAAAAATGAGCAGTTCTTC

j_gene: TRBJ2-1
abundance: .
d_gene: .
v_gene: TRBV7-3
CDR3aa: CASSLAGPSYNEQFF
CDR3nt: TGTGCCAGCAGCTTAGCGGGGCCCTCCTACAATGAGCAGTTCTTC

j_gene: TRBJ1-2
abundance: .
d_gene: .
v_gene: TRBV7-9
CDR3aa: CASSLGQNYGYTF
CDR3nt: TGTGCCAGCAGCTTAGGCCAGAACTATGGCTACACCTTC